This passage covers 17 T cell receptor beta chains from one sample sequenced in a study of siplizumab effects on memory and regulatory T cells. Sequenced by immunoSEQ multiplex PCR; TCRdb stores in-frame clones only, minus some. Of approximately 90,000 clones detected, around 94% appear once; the ten largest clones hold 0.3%. Sequenced: non-Treg CD4+ T cells sorted from blood. The receptors derive from a human donor in good health.

The chain joins TRBV27 to TRBJ1-1, with TRBD1 matching 8 bases. The CDR3 has 13 residues. CDR1 is MNHEY and CDR2 is SMNVEV in the germline V gene (reference sequence). V trimming: 3 bases; J trimming: 7 bases; junction bases outside the gene matches: 4. The CDR3 loop reads CASSLAGGDEAFF. In DNA, the CDR3 is TGTGCCAGCAGTTTGGCAGGGGGCGATGAAGCTTTCTTT.

This clone was recorded once. The chain carries TRBV30 and TRBJ2-7; tentative D call: TRBD1 (5 bases). V lost 2 bases, J lost 6 bases, and 14 bases lay in between. The CDR3 spans 13 residues. Germline V lookup: CDR1 GTSNPN, CDR2 SVGIG (reference sequence). CDR3 sequence: CAWSPTGSGEQYF. The CDR3 DNA is TGTGCCTGGAGTCCTACAGGTTCTGGCGAGCAGTACTTC.

The chain uses TRBV30 and TRBJ1-4; 9 nucleotides match TRBD1. The germline CDR1 and CDR2 sequences are GTSNPN and SVGIG (reference sequence). The CDR3 totals 12 residues. The V and J ends lost 8 bases and 8 bases, in that order; junction bases with no gene match: 6. This CDR3 is CAKQGAGEKLFF. Here the CDR3 DNA reads TGTGCCAAACAGGGGGCGGGAGAAAAACTGTTTTTT.

The chain couples TRBV4-3 to TRBJ2-7; D is unclear. The V and J ends lost 0 bases and 2 bases respectively, with 11 bases between them. Germline values: CDR1 LGHNA, CDR2 YSLEER. The CDR3 has 15 amino acids. The CDR3 DNA reads as TGCGCCAGCAGCCAAGACGTGTTTGACCCCTACGAGCAGTACTTC. Its translation is CASSQDVFDPYEQYF.

The rearrangement joins TRBV6-5 to TRBJ1-1, with 7 bases identical to TRBD1. This CDR3 has 13 amino acids. Germline values: CDR1 MNHEY, CDR2 SVGAGI. The trim removed 6 bases at V and 3 bases at J, leaving 4 bases unmatched. The DNA of the CDR3 is TGTGCCAGCAGGGGACAGTACGACACTGAAGCTTTCTTT. Its protein is CASRGQYDTEAFF.

This clone was detected once. The rearrangement links TRBV18 to TRBJ1-6; 9 bases line up with TRBD1. Germline CDR1 KGHSH, CDR2 LQKENI. The CDR3 is 16 amino acids. Unmatched junction bases numbered 12, after V lost 8 bases and J lost 7 bases. This CDR3 reads CASTTGTGLLNSPLHF. In DNA form, the CDR3 reads TGTGCCAGCACAACCGGGACAGGGCTTTTGAATTCACCCCTCCACTTT.

The chain is built from TRBV27 and TRBJ2-2, with D tentatively TRBD1 (5 bases). The germline CDR1 and CDR2 sequences are MNHEY and SMNVEV (reference sequence). This CDR3 region has 16 residues. The V end lost 6 bases, the J end lost 1 base, and 15 bases lay between the germline ends. CDR3 DNA sequence: TGTGCCAGCAGAACCCAGGGCATCGGGAACACCGGGGAGCTGTTTTTT. This encodes CASRTQGIGNTGELFF.

The rearrangement links TRBV28 to TRBJ1-1, with 9 bases lining up with TRBD1. The CDR3 is 16 residues long. Germline-derived CDR1 and CDR2 are MDHEN and SYDVKM. V trimming: 4 bases; J trimming: 1 base; junction bases outside the gene matches: 7. In DNA, the CDR3 is TGTGCCAGCAGTTCCTCCGGACAGGGGCCGAACACTGAAGCTTTCTTT. Residues: CASSSSGQGPNTEAFF.

V usage is TRBV29-1 and J usage is TRBJ1-1; D uncertain. Looked up from germline, CDR1 is SQVTM and CDR2 is ANQGSEA. Between the trimmed V and J ends, which lost 7 bases and 0 bases, there was a span of 12 bases. The CDR3 is made up of 13 amino acids. CDR3 residues: CSAQKALNTEAFF. The CDR3 DNA follows: TGCAGCGCCCAAAAGGCCTTGAACACTGAAGCTTTCTTT.

CDR3 protein: CASSEPGRYGYTF. In DNA, the CDR3 is TGTGCCAGCAGTGAACCAGGGAGGTATGGCTACACCTTC. This chain joins TRBV25-1 and TRBJ1-2, with a possible D match to TRBD1 (5 bases). CDR1 and CDR2 from the germline V gene are MGHDK and SYGVNS. The CDR3 totals 13 residues. Trimming pared 2 bases from V and 5 bases from J, leaving 9 bases between.

The gene calls are TRBV2 and TRBJ1-3; 8 bases line up with TRBD1. The trim removed 6 bases at V and 0 bases at J, leaving 4 bases unmatched. This CDR3 region has 15 residues. In germline, CDR1 is SNHLY, CDR2 FYNNEI. The CDR3 protein is CASRRDRSSGNTIYF. CDR3 sequence (DNA): TGTGCCAGCAGGAGGGACAGGTCCTCTGGAAACACCATATATTTT.

This chain connects TRBV7-9 to TRBJ1-3; D gene unclear. Trimming took 4 bases from V and 0 from J, leaving 13 bases between them. This CDR3 is built from 16 residues. Germline V gene sequence: CDR1 SEHNR, CDR2 FQNEAQ (reference sequence). The CDR3 loop is CASSSDGGLSGNTIYF. Written as DNA, the CDR3 is TGTGCCAGCAGCTCGGACGGCGGACTCTCTGGAAACACCATATATTTT.

The chain recombines TRBV2 with TRBJ1-1, with D unresolved. Germline CDR1 is SNHLY and CDR2 is FYNNEI. Deletions cut 3 bases from V and 1 base from J, with 6 bases between. The CDR3 contains 13 residues. CDR3 residues: CASSDSGNTEAFF. CDR3 nucleotides: TGTGCCAGCAGTGATTCAGGGAACACTGAAGCTTTCTTT.

This clone was recorded once. J is TRBJ2-5 and V is TRBV11-3; 9 bases fit TRBD1. The CDR3 contains 14 residues. Germline lookup yields CDR1 SGHNT and CDR2 YENEEA. With 3 bases clipped from V and 1 base from J, the junction kept 0 bases outside the gene matches. Here the CDR3 reads CASSLGQGQETQYF. The CDR3 bases are TGTGCCAGCAGCTTGGGACAGGGCCAAGAGACCCAGTACTTC.

This chain links TRBV12-5 with TRBJ1-1; TRBD1 matches at 7 bases. This CDR3 is built from 16 residues. J gave up 1 base and V 4 bases, and 9 bases lay outside the gene matches. Germline V gene lookup returns CDR1 LGHNT and CDR2 FRNRAP. The CDR3 DNA sequence: TGTGCTAGTGGTTGGGGGCTAGGACAGGCGAACACTGAAGCTTTCTTT. Protein sequence: CASGWGLGQANTEAFF.

The chain is built from TRBV7-9 and TRBJ1-2; 9 nucleotides match TRBD1. The CDR3 is 15 amino acids. The V gene end was trimmed by 2 bases and the J gene end by 8 bases; junction bases not matched to a gene: 9. Per the germline V gene, CDR1 is SEHNR and CDR2 is FQNEAQ (reference sequence). The CDR3 nucleotides are TGTGCCAGCAGCTTAAATAACAGGGGGCTGCAGGGCTACACCTTC. Amino acids: CASSLNNRGLQGYTF.

The chain recombines TRBV5-5 with TRBJ2-1, with D maybe TRBD2 (5 bases). Trimming pared 4 bases from V and 0 bases from J, leaving 11 bases between. This CDR3 contains 15 residues. The germline CDR1 and CDR2 sequences are SGHKS and YYEKEE (reference sequence). CDR3 nucleotides: TGTGCCAGCAGCCCGGACTGGACCTCCTACAATGAGCAGTTCTTC. It encodes CASSPDWTSYNEQFF. The variable domain in full, with the rest retrieved from reference TRBV5-5 and TRBJ2-1, is DAGVTQSPTHLIKTRGQQVTLRCSPISGHKSVSWYQQVLGQGPQFIFQYYEKEERGRGNFPDRFSARQFPNYSSELNVNALLLGDSALYLCASSPDWTSYNEQFFGPGTRLTVL.